These 27 T cell receptor beta chains share one sample of origin, sequenced in a study of cytomegalovirus exposure and HLA in healthy donors. PCR amplification relied on 60 Vbeta primers (plus 13 Jbeta primers). The repertoire was sequenced with immunoSEQ multiplex PCR; TCRdb's copy has only in-frame clones and lacks some. The sample shows roughly 180,000 clones, 65% to 85% of them seen only once. Sequencing used PBMCs. Every receptor here comes from a woman aged 25 to 45 in good health and CMV-seropositive.

The V gene is TRBV5-1, the J gene TRBJ2-1; no reliable D call. CDR1 is SGHRS and CDR2 is YFSETQ in the germline V gene. The germline V and J ends were trimmed by 3 bases and 12 bases, with 16 bases remaining between them. The CDR3 consists of 13 residues. CDR3 residues: CASSSALLPGQFF. CDR3 DNA: TGCGCCAGCAGCTCGGCATTGCTCCCGGGGCAGTTCTTC.

This rearrangement joins TRBV15 to TRBJ2-5; no clear D gene. The CDR3 is 12 amino acids. V was clipped by 5 bases and J by 7 bases, with 11 bases between them. Germline V gene sequence: CDR1 LNHNV, CDR2 YYDKDF (reference sequence). CDR3 loop: CATSRPRGTQYF. In DNA form, the CDR3 reads TGTGCCACCAGCCGCCCTCGAGGGACCCAGTACTTC.

This clone is a singleton in its sample. The rearrangement joins TRBV11-2 to TRBJ2-7; 9 bases match TRBD1. V was clipped by 2 bases and J by 4 bases; unmatched bases: 3. Per the germline V gene, CDR1 is SGHAT and CDR2 is FQNNGV. This CDR3 has 14 residues. For the CDR3, the DNA is TGTGCCAGCAGCTTAACCGACAGGGGGTACGAGCAGTACTTC. Protein: CASSLTDRGYEQYF.

This CDR3 is CASSPLARSNQPQHF. The CDR3, as DNA: TGTGCCAGTAGTCCCCTTGCCAGGAGCAATCAGCCCCAGCATTTT. The chain is built from TRBV19 and TRBJ1-5; D gene ambiguous. Between the trimmed V and J ends, which lost 5 bases and 1 base, there was a span of 12 bases. Germline V gives CDR1 LNHDA, CDR2 SQIVND (reference sequence). This CDR3 is built from 15 residues.

This clone was seen a single time. This chain links TRBV5-5 with TRBJ2-5; D gene ambiguous. The CDR3 loop spans 13 amino acids. Germline assignment: CDR1 SGHKS and CDR2 YYEKEE (reference sequence). V shed 0 bases and J shed 4 bases, with 7 bases lying between them. CDR3 nucleotides: TGTGCCAGCAGCTTGGCCCCGCGAGAGACCCAGTACTTC. As protein: CASSLAPRETQYF. Supplemented by reference TRBV5-5 and TRBJ2-5, the full variable domain reads DAGVTQSPTHLIKTRGQQVTLRCSPISGHKSVSWYQQVLGQGPQFIFQYYEKEERGRGNFPDRFSARQFPNYSSELNVNALLLGDSALYLCASSLAPRETQYFGPGTRLLVL.

The chain uses TRBV5-1 and TRBJ1-2, with a possible D match to TRBD1 (6 bases). Between the trimmed V and J ends, which lost 4 bases and 4 bases, there was a span of 14 bases. CDR1 is SGHRS, CDR2 YFSETQ, per germline. CDR3 length: 14 amino acids. CDR3 in DNA: TGCGCCAGCAGCGGAGCGACAGGACTCTATGGCTACACCTTC. It specifies CASSGATGLYGYTF.

At least ten counts were recorded for this clone. This sequence joins TRBV6-5 and TRBJ2-2; possible D gene TRBD1, 5 bases. The CDR3 consists of 13 residues. Germline loops: CDR1 MNHEY, CDR2 SVGAGI. The V end was cut by 4 bases, the J end by 7 bases, with 10 bases between. The CDR3 protein is CASSSRVNGELFF. Written as DNA, the CDR3 is TGTGCCAGCAGTTCCAGGGTAAACGGGGAGCTGTTTTTT.

The J gene is TRBJ1-1, the V gene TRBV5-1; perhaps TRBD1 as D (5 bases). Germline values: CDR1 SGHRS, CDR2 YFSETQ. Trimming pared 4 bases from V and 6 bases from J, leaving 19 bases between. The CDR3 extends over 15 amino acids. The chain's CDR3 is CASSRLGGEAAEAFF. In DNA form, the CDR3 reads TGCGCCAGCAGCCGATTGGGAGGGGAGGCTGCTGAAGCTTTCTTT.

This clone occurred a few times. The chain has TRBV7-9 and TRBJ1-1; the match to TRBD1 covers 8 bases. V gave up 0 bases and J gave up 4 bases; unmatched junction bases: 4. Looked up from germline, CDR1 is SEHNR and CDR2 is FQNEAQ (reference sequence). The CDR3 contains 15 residues. The CDR3 DNA reads as TGTGCCAGCAGCTTAGCCGGGACAGGATTCACTGAAGCTTTCTTT. This encodes CASSLAGTGFTEAFF.

J is TRBJ1-1 and V is TRBV14; the D gene is possibly TRBD1 (6 bases). Germline V gene sequence: CDR1 SGHDN, CDR2 FVKESK. This CDR3 has 12 amino acids. V lost 4 bases, J lost 11 bases, and 14 bases lay in between. The CDR3 sequence is CASSLKQGMAFF. The CDR3 bases are TGTGCCAGCAGCCTTAAACAGGGAATGGCTTTCTTT.

The V and J genes are TRBV9 and TRBJ1-1; perhaps TRBD1 as D (5 bases). CDR1 is SGDLS and CDR2 is YYNGEE in the germline V gene. This CDR3 is 14 amino acids long. Trimming left V 8 bases short and J 3 bases short, with 17 bases between. The CDR3 here is CASGRGSPDTEAFF. Written as DNA, the CDR3 is TGTGCCAGTGGACGGGGGTCACCGGACACTGAAGCTTTCTTT.

The rearrangement links TRBV27 to TRBJ1-3; no reliable D call. The V end lost 4 bases, the J end lost 4 bases, and 8 bases lay between the germline ends. Germline-derived CDR1 and CDR2 are MNHEY and SMNVEV (reference sequence). This CDR3 is built from 13 residues. The CDR3 reads CASSSGAGNTIYF. For the CDR3, the DNA is TGTGCCAGCAGTTCTGGAGCCGGAAACACCATATATTTT.

The genes are TRBV7-2 and TRBJ2-7; D perhaps matches TRBD2 (6 bases). This CDR3 is 14 amino acids long. The ends were cut back, 6 bases at V and 1 base at J, with 13 bases in the middle. Germline CDR1 is SGHTA and CDR2 is FQGNSA. For the CDR3, the DNA is TGTGCCAGCAGTTTTAGCGGACCATCCTACGAGCAGTACTTC. It yields the protein CASSFSGPSYEQYF.

The CDR3 spells CASSLVAGGPQRQFF. CDR3 coding DNA: TGTGCCAGCAGCTTGGTAGCGGGGGGGCCTCAACGGCAGTTCTTC. The rearrangement joins TRBV5-6 to TRBJ2-1; 11 bases agree with TRBD2. CDR1 and CDR2 (germline): SGHDT, YYEEEE. V lost 0 bases to trimming and J lost 12 bases; unmatched junction nucleotides: 8. This CDR3 spans 15 amino acids.

The rearrangement links TRBV11-2 to TRBJ2-7; D might be TRBD2 (6 bases). The V end lost 3 bases, the J end lost 3 bases, and 6 bases lay between the germline ends. In germline, CDR1 is SGHAT, CDR2 FQNNGV. This CDR3 is built from 12 residues. As DNA, the CDR3 is TGTGCCAGCAGCTTTAGCGGCTACGAGCAGTACTTC. Its translation: CASSFSGYEQYF.

This chain connects TRBV16 to TRBJ1-4; TRBD1 matches 9 bases. Germline CDR1 reads KGHSY; CDR2 reads FQNENV. Germline trimming cut 4 bases from V and 8 bases from J; bases unmatched to any gene: 5. This CDR3 is 14 amino acids long. The CDR3 sequence: CASSPTGGVEKLFF. CDR3 in DNA: TGTGCCAGCAGCCCGACAGGGGGGGTCGAAAAACTGTTTTTT.

The chain couples TRBV27 to TRBJ1-2; TRBD1 matches 12 bases. V was clipped by 6 bases and J by 8 bases; unmatched bases: 7. The germline CDR1 and CDR2 sequences are MNHEY and SMNVEV (reference sequence). The CDR3 is made up of 14 amino acids. Here the CDR3 reads CASSWGQGARGYTF. In nucleotides, the CDR3 is TGTGCCAGCAGCTGGGGACAGGGGGCGAGAGGCTACACCTTC.

The chain carries TRBV5-1 and TRBJ2-1; 13 bases are shared with TRBD2. Germline trimming cut 1 base from V and 7 bases from J; bases unmatched to any gene: 8. Germline V gene sequence: CDR1 SGHRS, CDR2 YFSETQ. The CDR3 has 17 amino acids. DNA for the CDR3: TGCGCCAGCAGCTTGTGGGCAACTAGCGGGAGGGCTAATGAGCAGTTCTTC. Its protein product is CASSLWATSGRANEQFF.

This clone was detected only a few times. This rearrangement joins TRBV6-1 to TRBJ2-1, with D tentatively TRBD2 (6 bases). V dropped 4 bases and J dropped 4 bases, with 17 bases sitting between them. Germline V gene lookup returns CDR1 MNHNS and CDR2 SASEGT. The CDR3 consists of 16 residues. CDR3 coding DNA: TGTGCCAGCAGTGCCCTTAGCGGAGAGAGGTACAATGAGCAGTTCTTC. This codes for CASSALSGERYNEQFF.

V gene TRBV19 combines with J gene TRBJ2-2, with D unclear. Looked up from germline, CDR1 is LNHDA and CDR2 is SQIVND (reference sequence). V was cut by 0 bases and J by 6 bases, with 5 bases left in between. The CDR3 is made up of 13 amino acids. DNA of the CDR3: TGTGCCAGTAGTATAGATCCTGCCGGGGAGCTGTTTTTT. This sequence encodes CASSIDPAGELFF.

This clone appeared once. This rearrangement joins TRBV19 to TRBJ1-4, with TRBD1 matching 7 bases. In germline, CDR1 is LNHDA, CDR2 SQIVND (reference sequence). The CDR3 spans 14 residues. Germline trimming cut 2 bases from V and 6 bases from J; bases unmatched to any gene: 3. CDR3: CASSIRRGDEKLFF. The CDR3 region has the DNA TGTGCCAGTAGTATACGCAGGGGGGATGAAAAACTGTTTTTT.

There are a few counts of this clone. This sample includes further DNA sequences coding for the same CDR3. The rearrangement links TRBV6-5 to TRBJ1-1; D not resolved. CDR3 length equals 13 residues. CDR1 and CDR2 (germline): MNHEY, SVGAGI. Trimming removed 0 bases at V and 1 base at J, with 3 bases between. CDR3 sequence reads: CASSYSRNTEAFF. The CDR3 bases are TGTGCCAGCAGTTACTCGAGGAACACTGAAGCTTTCTTT.

The gene calls are TRBV4-2 and TRBJ2-7; weak D call: TRBD2 (6 bases). V lost 0 bases to trimming and J lost 2 bases, with 11 bases between them. CDR3 length: 15 amino acids. Germline CDR1 LGHNA, CDR2 YNFKEQ. CDR3 coding DNA: TGTGCCAGCAGCCAAGAGACGCGGGGCCCCTACGAGCAGTACTTC. It encodes CASSQETRGPYEQYF.

For the CDR3, the DNA is TGTGCCAGCAGTTACTCGATAGCCCCGGGCGGGAAACTGTTTTTT. This gives the protein CASSYSIAPGGKLFF. The V call is TRBV6-5, the J call TRBJ1-4; D uncertain. V was cut by 0 bases and J by 11 bases, with 16 bases left in between. The CDR3 has 15 residues. Germline V gene lookup returns CDR1 MNHEY and CDR2 SVGAGI.

The rearrangement joins TRBV19 to TRBJ2-5; D perhaps matches TRBD1 (5 bases). Trimming pared 5 bases from V and 1 base from J, leaving 14 bases between. The CDR3 extends over 15 amino acids. Germline V CDR1 and CDR2: LNHDA, SQIVND (reference sequence). In DNA, the CDR3 is TGTGCCAGTAGTCCGGGTGTCAGGGTCCAAGAGACCCAGTACTTC. It yields the protein CASSPGVRVQETQYF.

V and J are TRBV10-2 and TRBJ1-1; the match to TRBD1 covers 7 bases. This CDR3 is built from 12 residues. Germline V gene sequence: CDR1 WSHSY, CDR2 SAAADI. With V trimmed by 6 bases and J by 7 bases, 5 bases remained unmatched. For the CDR3, the DNA is TGCGCCAGCAGCCTAACAGGGGATGAAGCTTTCTTT. Translating gives CASSLTGDEAFF.

V gene TRBV4-1 combines with J gene TRBJ1-6; 7 bases agree with TRBD1. CDR1 is MGHRA and CDR2 is YSYEKL in the germline V gene. The CDR3 length is 14 residues. After removal of 0 bases from V and 10 bases from J, the junction contained 3 bases not matched to a gene. The CDR3 spells CASSQEGGSSPLHF. As DNA, the CDR3 is TGCGCCAGCAGCCAAGAAGGGGGCTCGTCACCCCTCCACTTT.